These 28 T cell receptor beta chains came from one sample sequenced in a study of T cells after yellow fever vaccination. TCRdb analysed the 5' RACE reads with MiXCR anew, one entry per CDR3 protein. The table includes some 350,000 distinct CDR3 sequences, 8% to 10% detected once. The sample was PBMCs, taken on the day of the first yellow fever vaccination. These TCRs come from a man aged 18-30 years who received the YFV17D yellow fever vaccine.

This clonotype was detected many times. The chain joins TRBV3-1 to TRBJ2-3, with D uncertain. Trimming took off 1 base at V and 6 bases at J, with 8 bases between the two ends. This CDR3 is built from 13 residues. The germline gives CDR1 LGHDT, CDR2 YNNKEL (reference sequence). CDR3 in amino acids: CASSQGLADTQYF. The CDR3 DNA reads as TGTGCCAGCAGCCAAGGGTTGGCTGATACGCAGTATTTT.

This clonotype was picked up a small number of times. The CDR3 is CASSLGAAILAKNIQYF. The CDR3 nucleotides are TGTGCCAGCAGCTTAGGGGCCGCAATTCTAGCCAAAAACATTCAGTACTTC. The V gene is TRBV11-2, the J gene TRBJ2-4; D is undetermined. The CDR3 is made up of 17 amino acids. The V end was cut by 1 base, the J end by 0 bases, with 13 bases between. The germline CDR1 and CDR2 sequences are SGHAT and FQNNGV.

As for this clonotype: This may arise from a read error, as a much more abundant clone is one base away. The V call is TRBV11-3, the J call TRBJ2-1; 8 bases agree with TRBD2. The CDR3 is 17 residues long. CDR1 and CDR2 (germline): SGHNT, YENEEA. The CDR3 nucleotides are TGTGCCAGCAGCTTACAGGGGCCCGGGGGGGACTACAGTGAGCAGTTCTTC. Translating it yields CASSLQGPGGDYSEQFF.

This clonotype was recorded at least ten times. The genes are TRBV7-2 and TRBJ2-5, with no clear D. In germline, CDR1 is SGHTA, CDR2 FQGNSA. V was pared by 1 base and J by 2 bases, with 11 bases between. The CDR3 covers 15 residues. CDR3 DNA sequence: TGTGCCAGCAGCTTAGTCCAGGCCCCACAAGAGACCCAGTACTTC. Protein product: CASSLVQAPQETQYF.

The sample holds a few counts of this clonotype. This chain joins TRBV28 and TRBJ2-7; 8 positions match TRBD2. V trimming: 7 bases; J trimming: 3 bases; junction bases outside the gene matches: 2. The CDR3 spans 12 residues. Germline-derived CDR1 and CDR2 are MDHEN and SYDVKM. The CDR3 reads CASTSGGYEQYV. CDR3 nucleotide sequence: TGTGCCAGCACCAGCGGGGGCTACGAGCAGTACGTC.

This clonotype was seen more than once but under ten times. J is TRBJ2-7 and V is TRBV6-5; D gene ambiguous. Germline V lookup: CDR1 MNHEY, CDR2 SVGAGI. V was clipped by 2 bases and J by 7 bases, with 12 bases between them. The CDR3 is 13 amino acids. The CDR3, as DNA: TGTGCCAGCAGTTACAGTTATGGGGTAGAGCAGTACTTC. Translating it yields CASSYSYGVEQYF.

The V and J genes are TRBV4-2 and TRBJ1-5, with D hard to call. The ends were cut back, 1 base at V and 3 bases at J, with 10 bases in the middle. There are 15 residues in the CDR3. Germline V gene lookup returns CDR1 LGHNA and CDR2 YNFKEQ. In nucleotides, the CDR3 is TGTGCCAGCAGCCAAGCGGACGGAGCCAATCAGCCCCAGCATTTT. Translation: CASSQADGANQPQHF.

This clonotype was detected only a few times. This chain joins TRBV5-1 and TRBJ1-2, with D unclear. This CDR3 spans 13 amino acids. The ends were cut back, 0 bases at V and 4 bases at J, with 7 bases in the middle. The V gene's germline CDR1 is SGHRS and CDR2 YFSETQ. The CDR3 reads CASSLAGSYGYTF. In DNA form, the CDR3 reads TGCGCCAGCAGCTTGGCGGGCAGCTATGGCTACACCTTC.

This clonotype came up a few times. J is TRBJ1-2 and V is TRBV20-1; D is ambiguous. Germline CDR1 DFQATT, CDR2 SNEGSKA (reference sequence). The CDR3 totals 14 residues. Trimming took 7 bases from V and 7 from J, leaving 22 bases between them. CDR3 DNA: TGCAGTGTTAAGATAGATCCGGTTCTGGGTGGCTACACCTTC. It yields the protein CSVKIDPVLGGYTF.

The V and J genes are TRBV6-5 and TRBJ1-1; weak D call: TRBD1 (6 bases). Trimming removed 7 bases from V and 1 base from J, with 10 bases in between. Germline V gives CDR1 MNHEY, CDR2 SVGAGI. The length of the CDR3 is 13 residues. CDR3 sequence: CASTNRANTEAFF. The DNA for the CDR3 is TGTGCCAGCACCAACAGGGCGAACACTGAAGCTTTCTTT.

The chain joins TRBV5-1 to TRBJ2-5; 9 nucleotides align to TRBD2. Germline V gene data show CDR1 as SGHRS and CDR2 as YFSETQ. V shed 4 bases, J shed 5 bases, and the junction held 6 bases outside the gene matches. The CDR3 sequence is 14 residues long. The CDR3 sequence is CASSLVAGVETQYF. The CDR3 DNA follows: TGCGCCAGCAGCCTTGTAGCGGGGGTGGAGACCCAGTACTTC.

At least ten counts were recorded for this clonotype. The V gene is TRBV20-1, the J gene TRBJ1-1; D is possibly TRBD1 (5 bases). Germline assignment: CDR1 DFQATT and CDR2 SNEGSKA (reference sequence). The CDR3 covers 13 residues. V was clipped by 1 base and J by 5 bases, with 11 bases between them. Written as DNA, the CDR3 is TGCAGTGCTAGAGGAGAGGGGACGACTGAAGCTTTCTTT. Translated: CSARGEGTTEAFF.

The V call is TRBV12-3 or TRBV12-4, the J call TRBJ2-1, with 11 bases identical to TRBD2. This CDR3 comprises 16 residues. Trimming removed 3 bases from V and 8 bases from J; junction bases left unmatched: 9. Written as DNA, the CDR3 is TGTGCCAGCAGTTTTTTAGCGGGGGGGAGTGTCTATGAGCAGTTCTTC. It is translated as CASSFLAGGSVYEQFF.

This clonotype appeared many times. The rearrangement joins TRBV27 to TRBJ2-7; D unresolved. CDR3 length: 13 amino acids. Germline assignment: CDR1 MNHEY and CDR2 SMNVEV (reference sequence). The ends were cut back, 9 bases at V and 1 base at J, with 13 bases in the middle. CDR3 in DNA: TGTGCCAGAGCCCTTGGCAAGTCCTACGAGCAGTACTTC. This gives the protein CARALGKSYEQYF.

V gene TRBV5-1 combines with J gene TRBJ1-1; D ambiguous. Trimming took off 1 base at V and 3 bases at J, with 7 bases between the two ends. Looked up from germline, CDR1 is SGHRS and CDR2 is YFSETQ. The CDR3 extends over 13 amino acids. CDR3 sequence: CASSLFTDTEAFF. The CDR3 DNA follows: TGCGCCAGCAGCTTGTTTACCGACACTGAAGCTTTCTTT. The variable domain in full, completed from reference TRBV5-1 and TRBJ1-1, reads KAGVTQTPRYLIKTRGQQVTLSCSPISGHRSVSWYQQTPGQGLQFLFEYFSETQRNKGNFPGRFSGRQFSNSRSEMNVSTLELGDSALYLCASSLFTDTEAFFGQGTRLTVV.

The CDR3 is CASSLDVREGYTF. The DNA of the CDR3 is TGCGCCAGCAGCTTGGACGTTAGGGAGGGCTACACCTTC. The chain uses TRBV5-1 and TRBJ1-2; no reliable D call. V gave up 0 bases and J gave up 8 bases, with 11 bases separating them. Per the germline V gene, CDR1 is SGHRS and CDR2 is YFSETQ. The CDR3 consists of 13 residues.

The sample holds a few counts of this clonotype. The genes are TRBV12-3 or TRBV12-4 and TRBJ2-7; 7 nucleotides line up with TRBD2. The trim removed 9 bases at V and 2 bases at J, leaving 4 bases unmatched. The CDR3 spans 12 residues. CDR3 bases: TGTGCCAGTCAGCGGGGACCCTACGAGCAGTACTTC. The encoded protein is CASQRGPYEQYF.

The V and J genes are TRBV6-1 and TRBJ2-3; D is unresolved. CDR1 and CDR2 from the germline V gene are MNHNS and SASEGT. The CDR3 has 14 residues. Trimming took off 7 bases at V and 0 bases at J, with 11 bases between the two ends. The CDR3 region has the DNA TGTGCCAGCAACCCGATGACTAGCACAGATACGCAGTATTTT. Its translation: CASNPMTSTDTQYF.

This rearrangement joins TRBV4-3 to TRBJ1-6; TRBD1 is a possible D gene (6 bases). CDR3 length: 13 amino acids. CDR1 LGHNA and CDR2 YSLEER come from the germline V gene. Trimming left V 2 bases short and J 10 bases short, with 9 bases between. The CDR3 region has the DNA TGCGCCAGCAGCCAACACAGGGAATCACCCCTCCACTTT. Amino acids: CASSQHRESPLHF.

This clonotype was counted many times. The chain joins TRBV9 to TRBJ2-2; D gene unclear. The V end was cut by 4 bases, the J end by 4 bases, with 11 bases between. The CDR3 totals 14 residues. Per the germline V gene, CDR1 is SGDLS and CDR2 is YYNGEE. The CDR3 sequence: CASSLTQFTGELFF. The CDR3 bases are TGTGCCAGCAGCTTGACTCAGTTCACCGGGGAGCTGTTTTTT.

In its sample, this clonotype was seen a few times. The V gene is TRBV20-1, the J gene TRBJ2-7; D perhaps matches TRBD2 (7 bases). The CDR3 contains 13 residues. Per germline, CDR1 DFQATT and CDR2 SNEGSKA (reference sequence). V was clipped by 3 bases and J by 5 bases, with 14 bases between them. CDR3 bases: TGCAGTGCTAGTGTGCAGGGGAGGGACGAGCAGTACGTC. It is translated as CSASVQGRDEQYV.

The sample holds a few counts of this clonotype. The chain is built from TRBV6-2 or TRBV6-3 and TRBJ2-3, with D maybe TRBD2 (6 bases). The V and J ends lost 6 bases and 8 bases respectively, with 9 bases between them. The CDR3 is made up of 11 amino acids. Germline V gives CDR1 MNHEY, CDR2 SVGEGT. This CDR3 reads CASRQGGTQYF. The DNA for the CDR3 is TGTGCCAGCAGGCAGGGAGGTACGCAGTATTTT.

The V gene is TRBV6-2 or TRBV6-3, the J gene TRBJ1-2, with a weak D call TRBD1 (6 bases). The CDR3 has 14 amino acids. The germline V and J ends were trimmed by 2 bases and 2 bases, with 9 bases remaining between them. CDR1 and CDR2 from the germline V gene are MNHEY and SVGEGT. The CDR3 DNA sequence: TGTGCCAGCAGTTACGGGCAGGGGAACTATGGCTACACCTTC. Translating gives CASSYGQGNYGYTF.

This clonotype was seen a few times. V gene TRBV4-3 combines with J gene TRBJ1-3, with 8 nucleotides matching TRBD1. The junction had 10 bases not matched to a gene; V was cut back by 0 bases and J by 3 bases. CDR3 size: 18 residues. From germline, CDR1 is LGHNA and CDR2 YSLEER. The CDR3 spells CASSQEWPGGFGGNTIYF. The CDR3 DNA is TGCGCCAGCAGCCAAGAGTGGCCAGGGGGCTTCGGTGGAAACACCATATATTTT.

The chain has TRBV11-1 and TRBJ2-7; D ambiguous. CDR1 is SGHAT, CDR2 FQDESV, per germline (reference sequence). With 1 base removed from V and 0 bases from J, the gap between germline ends came to 4 bases. This CDR3 is 13 amino acids long. CDR3 DNA sequence: TGTGCCAGCAGCTTAGAATACTCCTACGAGCAGTACTTC. It codes for CASSLEYSYEQYF. The full variable domain, rest sourced from reference TRBV11-1 and TRBJ2-7, is EAEVAQSPRYKITEKSQAVAFWCDPISGHATLYWYRQILGQGPELLVQFQDESVVDDSQLPKDRFSAERLKGVDSTLKIQPAELGDSAMYLCASSLEYSYEQYFGPGTRLTVT.

The rearrangement uses TRBV4-3 and TRBJ2-3; TRBD2 matches 9 bases. This CDR3 comprises 15 residues. Germline trimming cut 4 bases from V and 6 bases from J; bases unmatched to any gene: 8. Germline CDR1 and CDR2: LGHNA and YSLEER. The CDR3, as DNA: TGCGCCAGCAGCCGCAGGCGGGGGGGAGAGGATACGCAGTATTTT. Residues: CASSRRRGGEDTQYF.

There are many counts of this clonotype. The rearrangement joins TRBV6-2 or TRBV6-3 to TRBJ2-7, with D perhaps matching TRBD2 (6 bases). Germline V gene lookup returns CDR1 MNHEY and CDR2 SVGEGT. The CDR3 runs to 14 residues. Trimming stripped 7 bases from V and 6 bases from J, with 19 bases between. CDR3 amino acids: CASTISPEGSEQYF. CDR3 bases: TGTGCCAGCACCATCAGCCCGGAGGGGTCCGAGCAGTACTTC.

Regarding this clonotype: A much larger clone differs from this one at a single base, so this may be a read error. J is TRBJ2-1 and V is TRBV12-3 or TRBV12-4, with D perhaps assigned TRBD1 or TRBD2 (5 bases each). The CDR3 consists of 11 residues. CDR3 sequence reads: CGSRDLAGLFF. CDR3 nucleotide sequence: TGTGGCAGCAGGGACCTGGCTGGGCTGTTCTTC.